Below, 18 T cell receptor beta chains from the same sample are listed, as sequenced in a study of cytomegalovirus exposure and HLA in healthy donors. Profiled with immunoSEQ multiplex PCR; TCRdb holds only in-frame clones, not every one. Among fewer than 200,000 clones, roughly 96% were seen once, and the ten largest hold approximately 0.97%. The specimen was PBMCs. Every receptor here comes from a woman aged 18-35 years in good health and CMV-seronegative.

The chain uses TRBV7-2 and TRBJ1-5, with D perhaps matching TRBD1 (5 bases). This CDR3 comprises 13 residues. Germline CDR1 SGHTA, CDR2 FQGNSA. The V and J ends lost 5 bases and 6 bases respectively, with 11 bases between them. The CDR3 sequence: CASSPTAPQPQHF. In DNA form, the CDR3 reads TGTGCCAGCAGCCCGACAGCCCCTCAGCCCCAGCATTTT.

CDR3 nucleotide sequence: TGTGCCAGCAGTCTTCTAGCGGGGGGGCCGGATACGCAGTATTTT. Its protein is CASSLLAGGPDTQYF. The chain links TRBV27 to TRBJ2-3; 12 nucleotides line up with TRBD2. Trimming took 5 bases from V and 6 from J; bases not matched to a gene: 6. Germline V gives CDR1 MNHEY, CDR2 SMNVEV (reference sequence). The CDR3 loop spans 15 amino acids.

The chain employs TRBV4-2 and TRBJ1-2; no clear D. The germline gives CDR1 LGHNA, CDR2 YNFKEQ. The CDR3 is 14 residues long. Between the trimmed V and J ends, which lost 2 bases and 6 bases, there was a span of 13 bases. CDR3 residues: CASSQYRNTNGYTF. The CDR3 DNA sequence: TGTGCCAGCAGCCAATACAGAAACACGAATGGCTACACCTTC.

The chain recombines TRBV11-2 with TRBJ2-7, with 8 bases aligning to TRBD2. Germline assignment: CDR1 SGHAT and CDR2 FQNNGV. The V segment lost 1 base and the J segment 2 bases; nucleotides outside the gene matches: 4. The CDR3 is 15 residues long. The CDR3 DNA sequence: TGTGCCAGCAGCTTAGTCGGGACTAGAGCCTACGAGCAGTACTTC. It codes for CASSLVGTRAYEQYF.

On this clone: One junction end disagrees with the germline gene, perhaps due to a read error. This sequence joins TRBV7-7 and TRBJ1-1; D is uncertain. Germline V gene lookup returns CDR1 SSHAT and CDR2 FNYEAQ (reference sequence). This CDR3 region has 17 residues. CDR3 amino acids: CASSQMDRRGLSTEAFF. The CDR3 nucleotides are TGTGCTAGCAGCCAGATGGATAGACGGGGTCTTAGCACTGAAGCTTTCTTT. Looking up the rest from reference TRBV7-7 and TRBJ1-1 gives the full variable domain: GAGVSQSPRYKVTKRGQDVTLRCDPISSHATLYWYQQALGQGPEFLTYFNYEAQPDKSGLPSDRFSAERPEGSISTLTIQRTEQRDSAMYRCASSQMDRRGLSTEAFFGQGTRLTVV.

CDR3 amino acids: CATSRDRVVGTEAFF. DNA for the CDR3: TGTGCCACCAGCAGAGATCGGGTTGTCGGCACTGAAGCTTTCTTT. The rearrangement joins TRBV15 to TRBJ1-1; unclear D gene. Germline CDR1 reads LNHNV; CDR2 reads YYDKDF (reference sequence). V was clipped by 0 bases and J by 4 bases, with 12 bases between them. This CDR3 contains 15 residues.

CDR3 residues: CASSQEIAQRAQPQHF. In nucleotides, the CDR3 is TGTGCCAGCAGCCAAGAGATTGCCCAACGAGCTCAGCCCCAGCATTTT. The chain carries TRBV4-2 and TRBJ1-5; unclear D gene. The CDR3 extends over 16 amino acids. Germline lookup yields CDR1 LGHNA and CDR2 YNFKEQ. The V gene lost 0 bases and the J gene lost 6 bases, with 15 bases spanning the gap.

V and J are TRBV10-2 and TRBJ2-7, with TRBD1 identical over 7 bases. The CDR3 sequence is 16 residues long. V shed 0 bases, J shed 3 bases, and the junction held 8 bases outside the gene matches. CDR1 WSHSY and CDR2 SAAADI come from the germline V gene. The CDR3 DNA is TGCGCCAGCAGTGAGTCCCACAGGGGCGCTAACTACGAGCAGTACTTC. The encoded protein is CASSESHRGANYEQYF.

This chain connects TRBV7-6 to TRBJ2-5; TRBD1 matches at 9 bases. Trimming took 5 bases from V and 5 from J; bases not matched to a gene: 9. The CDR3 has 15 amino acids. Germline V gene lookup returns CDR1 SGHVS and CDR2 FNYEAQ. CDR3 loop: CASSLGQGRTETQYF. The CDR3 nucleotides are TGTGCCAGCAGCCTAGGACAGGGGCGAACGGAGACCCAGTACTTC.

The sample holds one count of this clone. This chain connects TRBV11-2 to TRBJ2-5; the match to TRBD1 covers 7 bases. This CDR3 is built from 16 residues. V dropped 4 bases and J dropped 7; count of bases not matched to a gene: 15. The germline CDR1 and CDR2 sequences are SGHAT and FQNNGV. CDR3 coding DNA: TGTGCCAGCAGCTCGAGGGGGAACAGGGGCCTTACGACCCAGTACTTC. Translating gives CASSSRGNRGLTTQYF.

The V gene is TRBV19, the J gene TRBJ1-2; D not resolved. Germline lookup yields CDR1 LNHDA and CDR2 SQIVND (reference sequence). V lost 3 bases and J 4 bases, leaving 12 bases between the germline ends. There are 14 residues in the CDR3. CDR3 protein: CASSIMEGIYGYTF. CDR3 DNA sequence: TGTGCCAGTAGTATTATGGAGGGAATCTATGGCTACACCTTC.

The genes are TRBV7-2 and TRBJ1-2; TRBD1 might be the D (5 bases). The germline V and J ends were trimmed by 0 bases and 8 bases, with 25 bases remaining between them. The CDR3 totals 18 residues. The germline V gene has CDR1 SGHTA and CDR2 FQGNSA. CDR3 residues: CASSLAPQSTAPAAGYTF. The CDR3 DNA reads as TGTGCCAGCAGCTTAGCACCCCAATCGACAGCGCCCGCCGCCGGCTACACCTTC. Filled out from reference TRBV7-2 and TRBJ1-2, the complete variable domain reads GAGVSQSPSNKVTEKGKDVELRCDPISGHTALYWYRQSLGQGLEFLIYFQGNSAPDKSGLPSDRFSAERTGGSVSTLTIQRTQQEDSAVYLCASSLAPQSTAPAAGYTFGSGTRLTVV.

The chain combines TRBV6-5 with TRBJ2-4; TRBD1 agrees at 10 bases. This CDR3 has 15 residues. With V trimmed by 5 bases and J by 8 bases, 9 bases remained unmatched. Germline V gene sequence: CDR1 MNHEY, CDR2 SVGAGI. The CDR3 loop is CASSPPGQGRDIQYF. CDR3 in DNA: TGTGCCAGCAGTCCCCCGGGACAGGGGAGGGACATTCAGTACTTC.

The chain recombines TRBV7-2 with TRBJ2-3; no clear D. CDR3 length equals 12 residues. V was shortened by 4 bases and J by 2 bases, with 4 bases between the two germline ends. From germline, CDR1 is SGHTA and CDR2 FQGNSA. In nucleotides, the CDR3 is TGTGCCAGCAGCTCCTACACAGATACGCAGTATTTT. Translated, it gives CASSSYTDTQYF.

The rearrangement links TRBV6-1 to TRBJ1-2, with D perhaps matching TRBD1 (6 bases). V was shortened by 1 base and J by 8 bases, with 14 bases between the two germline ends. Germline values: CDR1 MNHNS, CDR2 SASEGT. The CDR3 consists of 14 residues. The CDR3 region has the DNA TGTGCCAGCAGTGAAGGAGCAGGGGTGGGCGGCTACACCTTC. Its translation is CASSEGAGVGGYTF.

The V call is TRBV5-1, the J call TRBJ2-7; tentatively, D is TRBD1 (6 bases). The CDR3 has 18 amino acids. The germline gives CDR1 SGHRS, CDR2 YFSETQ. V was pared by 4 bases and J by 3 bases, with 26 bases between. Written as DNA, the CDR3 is TGCGCCAGCAGCCCGCCACTAACAGGACAGTTTTCTCTCTACGAGCAGTACTTC. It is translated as CASSPPLTGQFSLYEQYF.

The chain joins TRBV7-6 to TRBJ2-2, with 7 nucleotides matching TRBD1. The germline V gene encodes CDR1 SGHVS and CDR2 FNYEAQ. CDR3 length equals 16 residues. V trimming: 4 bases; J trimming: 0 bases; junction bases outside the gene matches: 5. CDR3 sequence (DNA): TGTGCCAGCAGCTGGGGGACAGCCCCGAACACCGGGGAGCTGTTTTTT. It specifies CASSWGTAPNTGELFF.

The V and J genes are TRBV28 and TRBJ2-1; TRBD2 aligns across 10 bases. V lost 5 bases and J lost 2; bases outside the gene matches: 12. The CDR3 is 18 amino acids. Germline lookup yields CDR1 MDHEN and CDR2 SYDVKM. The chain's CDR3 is CASSPPGLAFGPYNEQFF. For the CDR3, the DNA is TGTGCCAGCAGTCCCCCGGGACTAGCGTTCGGTCCCTACAATGAGCAGTTCTTC.